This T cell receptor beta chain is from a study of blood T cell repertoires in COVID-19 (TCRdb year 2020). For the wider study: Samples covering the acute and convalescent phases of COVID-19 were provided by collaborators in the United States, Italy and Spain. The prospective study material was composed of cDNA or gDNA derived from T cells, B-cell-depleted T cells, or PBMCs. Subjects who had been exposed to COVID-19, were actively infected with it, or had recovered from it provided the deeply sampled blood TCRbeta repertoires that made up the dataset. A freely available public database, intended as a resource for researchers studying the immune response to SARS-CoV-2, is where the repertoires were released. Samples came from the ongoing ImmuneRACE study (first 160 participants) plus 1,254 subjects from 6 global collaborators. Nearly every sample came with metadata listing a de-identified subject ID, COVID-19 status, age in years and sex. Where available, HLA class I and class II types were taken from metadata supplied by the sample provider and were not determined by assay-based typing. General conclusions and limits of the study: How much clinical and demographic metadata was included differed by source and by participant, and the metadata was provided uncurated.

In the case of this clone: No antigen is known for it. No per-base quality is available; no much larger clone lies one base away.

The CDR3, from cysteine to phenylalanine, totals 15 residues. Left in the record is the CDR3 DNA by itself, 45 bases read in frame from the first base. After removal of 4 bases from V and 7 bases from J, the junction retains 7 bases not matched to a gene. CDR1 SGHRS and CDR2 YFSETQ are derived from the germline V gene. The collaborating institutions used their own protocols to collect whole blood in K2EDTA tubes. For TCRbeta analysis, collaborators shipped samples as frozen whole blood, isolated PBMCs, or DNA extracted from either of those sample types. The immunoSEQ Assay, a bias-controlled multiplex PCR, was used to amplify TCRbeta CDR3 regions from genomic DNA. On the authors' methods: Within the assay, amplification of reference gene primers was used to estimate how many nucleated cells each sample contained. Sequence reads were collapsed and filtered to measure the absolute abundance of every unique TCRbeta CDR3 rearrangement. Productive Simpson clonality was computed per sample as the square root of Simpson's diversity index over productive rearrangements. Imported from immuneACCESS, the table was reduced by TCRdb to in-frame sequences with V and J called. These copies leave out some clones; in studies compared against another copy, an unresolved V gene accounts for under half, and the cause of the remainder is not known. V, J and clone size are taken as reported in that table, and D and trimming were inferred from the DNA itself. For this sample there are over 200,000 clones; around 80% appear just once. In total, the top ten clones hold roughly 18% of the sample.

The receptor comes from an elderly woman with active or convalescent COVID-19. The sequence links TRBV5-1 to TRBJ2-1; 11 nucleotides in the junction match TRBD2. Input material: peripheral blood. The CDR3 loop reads CASSRGVAGGNEQFF. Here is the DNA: TGCGCCAGCAGCAGGGGAGTAGCGGGAGGGAATGAGCAGTTCTTC.